Below are 21 T cell receptor beta chains sequenced from a single sample in a study of blood T cell repertoires in COVID-19. The method was immunoSEQ multiplex PCR; TCRdb's version includes in-frame clones alone and lacks a portion of them. Counted here are 150,000 to 200,000 clones, roughly nine tenths occurring once; the ten biggest clones make up 2.1%. Sequenced material: peripheral blood. All receptors derive from a man aged 65 to 85 with active or convalescent COVID-19.

The gene calls are TRBV5-1 and TRBJ1-4, with 7 bases identical to TRBD1. This CDR3 region has 15 residues. The V gene's germline CDR1 is SGHRS and CDR2 YFSETQ. The V gene end was trimmed by 3 bases and the J gene end by 8 bases; junction bases not matched to a gene: 10. The CDR3 DNA follows: TGCGCCAGCAGCTCCCAGGGGGTTGAGAGCGAAAAACTGTTTTTT. This translates into CASSSQGVESEKLFF.

The rearrangement links TRBV30 to TRBJ1-5, with D possibly TRBD1 on 5 matching bases. The CDR3 extends over 13 amino acids. With 0 bases removed from V and 5 bases from J, the gap between germline ends came to 8 bases. The germline gives CDR1 GTSNPN, CDR2 SVGIG (reference sequence). The CDR3 DNA reads TGTGCCTGGAGTGTACGGGGGGATCAGCCCCAGCATTTT. It is translated as CAWSVRGDQPQHF.

This rearrangement joins TRBV9 to TRBJ2-1; perhaps TRBD2 as D (5 bases). Germline lookup yields CDR1 SGDLS and CDR2 YYNGEE. V shed 0 bases and J shed 2 bases, with 9 bases lying between them. The CDR3 consists of 15 residues. Here the CDR3 reads CASSVASGTYNEQFF. CDR3 bases: TGTGCCAGCAGCGTAGCCAGCGGAACCTACAATGAGCAGTTCTTC.

The chain links TRBV7-8 to TRBJ2-7, with 7 positions matching TRBD1. CDR3 length: 14 residues. Germline trimming cut 5 bases from V and 6 bases from J; bases unmatched to any gene: 10. Looked up from germline, CDR1 is SGHVS and CDR2 is FQNEAQ. The CDR3 sequence is CASSRTTGLGEQYF. For the CDR3, the DNA is TGTGCCAGCAGCCGTACGACAGGGCTGGGCGAGCAGTACTTC.

V is TRBV10-2 and J is TRBJ2-1; weak D call: TRBD2 (5 bases). Germline loops: CDR1 WSHSY, CDR2 SAAADI. Between the trimmed V and J ends, which lost 7 bases and 8 bases, there was a span of 9 bases. This CDR3 contains 11 residues. The CDR3 DNA reads as TGCGCCAGCAAACTAGTCGATGAGCAGTTCTTC. Translating it yields CASKLVDEQFF.

In this sample, this clone turned up once. The chain joins TRBV2 to TRBJ1-2, with 7 bases matching TRBD1. The germline CDR1 and CDR2 sequences are SNHLY and FYNNEI. V shed 9 bases, J shed 1 base, and the junction held 11 bases outside the gene matches. The CDR3 is made up of 15 amino acids. The CDR3 nucleotides are TGTGCCAGAAGGGAGTCGGGACAGATTAACTATGGCTACACCTTC. As protein: CARRESGQINYGYTF.

This chain uses TRBV6-2 or TRBV6-3 with TRBJ1-6; D not resolved. CDR1 and CDR2 from the germline V gene are MNHEY and SVGEGT. The CDR3 is 15 amino acids. V dropped 6 bases and J dropped 13 bases, with 22 bases sitting between them. CDR3 DNA: TGTGCCAGCAGCCACCCCGCAGACACGGCGGGGCCCCTCCACTTT. It translates to CASSHPADTAGPLHF.

The rearrangement uses TRBV28 and TRBJ2-1; 11 bases map to TRBD2. Unmatched junction bases numbered 8, after V lost 7 bases and J lost 0 bases. The CDR3 has 17 amino acids. Germline assignment: CDR1 MDHEN and CDR2 SYDVKM. Written as DNA, the CDR3 is TGTGCCAGCAAACCCGGACTAGCGGGTATCTCCTACAATGAGCAGTTCTTC. Amino acids: CASKPGLAGISYNEQFF.

The rearrangement links TRBV28 to TRBJ1-5, with TRBD1 matching over 11 bases. V lost 5 bases and J lost 5; bases outside the gene matches: 5. The CDR3 runs to 15 residues. From germline, CDR1 is MDHEN and CDR2 SYDVKM. The CDR3 spells CASSPRGQGDQPQHF. The CDR3 coding sequence is TGTGCCAGCAGTCCCCGGGGACAGGGGGATCAGCCCCAGCATTTT.

This clone turned up a few times. This sequence joins TRBV30 and TRBJ2-7; 9 nucleotides agree with TRBD2. There are 15 residues in the CDR3. Germline CDR1 GTSNPN, CDR2 SVGIG (reference sequence). V gave up 1 base and J gave up 2 bases; unmatched junction bases: 6. The CDR3 region is CAWSGGIAGAYEQYF. The CDR3 DNA follows: TGTGCCTGGAGTGGAGGAATAGCGGGAGCCTACGAGCAGTACTTC. The full variable domain, with the rest looked up from reference TRBV30 and TRBJ2-7, is SQTIHQWPATLVQPVGSPLSLECTVEGTSNPNLYWYRQAAGRGLQLLFYSVGIGQISSEVPQNLSASRPQDRQFILSSKKLLLSDSGFYLCAWSGGIAGAYEQYFGPGTRLTVT.

The genes are TRBV5-1 and TRBJ2-3, with TRBD2 matching over 8 bases. V shed 5 bases, J shed 4 bases, and the junction held 6 bases outside the gene matches. The CDR3 has 14 amino acids. Germline loops: CDR1 SGHRS, CDR2 YFSETQ. As DNA, the CDR3 is TGCGCCAGCAGGAAGCGGGAGAGAGCAGATACGCAGTATTTT. Translation gives CASRKRERADTQYF.

This chain links TRBV7-2 with TRBJ2-7; 8 bases fit TRBD1. The CDR3 is 14 residues long. Germline V lookup: CDR1 SGHTA, CDR2 FQGNSA. V dropped 4 bases and J dropped 3; count of bases not matched to a gene: 5. The CDR3 DNA reads as TGTGCCAGCAGCTCCCGGACAGGGAACTACGAGCAGTACTTC. It encodes CASSSRTGNYEQYF.

The J gene is TRBJ1-2, the V gene TRBV20-1; perhaps TRBD1 as D (6 bases). The V gene's germline CDR1 is DFQATT and CDR2 SNEGSKA (reference sequence). Trimming removed 3 bases from V and 2 bases from J, with 16 bases in between. The CDR3 loop spans 15 amino acids. The DNA for the CDR3 is TGCAGTGCTAGTCTAAACGGGGGGGCCAACTATGGCTACACCTTC. Its protein product is CSASLNGGANYGYTF.

The chain uses TRBV25-1 and TRBJ1-2, with D unresolved. The CDR3 has 12 amino acids. The germline V and J ends were trimmed by 7 bases and 7 bases, with 13 bases remaining between them. In germline, CDR1 is MGHDK, CDR2 SYGVNS. The CDR3 reads CASTDGIAGYTF. In DNA, the CDR3 is TGTGCCAGCACCGACGGGATAGCTGGCTACACCTTC.

On this clone itself: This sample includes further DNA sequences coding for the same CDR3. CDR3 region: CASSLGLARQETQYF. CDR3 nucleotides: TGCGCCAGCAGCCTAGGACTAGCGAGACAAGAGACCCAGTACTTC. This rearrangement joins TRBV5-1 to TRBJ2-5; TRBD2 agrees at 9 bases. The CDR3 spans 15 residues. Trimming took 4 bases from V and 2 from J; bases not matched to a gene: 6. Per the germline V gene, CDR1 is SGHRS and CDR2 is YFSETQ.

This clone was seen once. V usage is TRBV11-2 and J usage is TRBJ1-6; no definite D call. The CDR3 runs to 17 residues. The germline V and J ends were trimmed by 5 bases and 4 bases, with 18 bases remaining between them. CDR1 and CDR2 (germline): SGHAT, FQNNGV. CDR3 DNA sequence: TGTGCCAGCAGCCCCGGTGGCAGCGGAATGTATAATTCACCCCTCCACTTT. This codes for CASSPGGSGMYNSPLHF. Complete variable domain (other parts from reference TRBV11-2 and TRBJ1-6): EAGVAQSPRYKIIEKRQSVAFWCNPISGHATLYWYQQILGQGPKLLIQFQNNGVVDDSQLPKDRFSAERLKGVDSTLKIQPAKLEDSAVYLCASSPGGSGMYNSPLHFGNGTRLTVT.

The gene calls are TRBV7-9 and TRBJ2-7; the D is unclear. V lost 5 bases and J lost 0, with 5 bases in between. Germline V CDR1 and CDR2: SEHNR, FQNEAQ (reference sequence). The CDR3 consists of 12 residues. The CDR3 loop is CASSPYSYEQYF. CDR3 nucleotides: TGTGCCAGCAGCCCCTACTCCTACGAGCAGTACTTC.

The CDR3 DNA is TGTGCCAGCTCACCAGCGACAAGTATGAACACTGAAGCTTTCTTT. It encodes CASSPATSMNTEAFF. This chain links TRBV18 with TRBJ1-1; D is unclear. The CDR3 runs to 15 residues. Trimming removed 2 bases at V and 0 bases at J, with 10 bases between. Germline-derived CDR1 and CDR2 are KGHSH and LQKENI.

This clone was observed a few times. The V gene is TRBV6-5, the J gene TRBJ2-7; D gene unclear. Germline-derived CDR1 and CDR2 are MNHEY and SVGAGI. V shed 7 bases and J shed 13 bases, with 17 bases lying between them. This CDR3 has 11 residues. The CDR3 nucleotides are TGTGCCAGCACCGAAGACACCCGCCCCTACTTC. Encoded protein: CASTEDTRPYF.

The V and J genes are TRBV6-6 and TRBJ2-5, with a possible D match to TRBD2 (6 bases). With 5 bases removed from V and 5 bases from J, the gap between germline ends came to 21 bases. This CDR3 spans 16 amino acids. Germline V gene sequence: CDR1 MNHNY, CDR2 SVGAGI (reference sequence). As DNA, the CDR3 is TGTGCCAGCAGTATCGGAGGTGGAGGGAGGCCGGAGACCCAGTACTTC. Residues: CASSIGGGGRPETQYF.

This clone was picked up many times. The chain links TRBV28 to TRBJ2-2; 14 bases map to TRBD2. Germline CDR1 reads MDHEN; CDR2 reads SYDVKM. V was clipped by 4 bases and J by 5 bases; unmatched bases: 6. This CDR3 spans 17 amino acids. The CDR3 DNA reads as TGTGCCAGCAGTTCCGGGACTAGCGGGAGCTCAACCGGGGAGCTGTTTTTT. Translated: CASSSGTSGSSTGELFF.